The text below deals with one T cell receptor (beta chain). No antigen is known for it. TCRdb re-called the 5' RACE reads and gives one entry per CDR3 protein, without DNA. Recorded for this sample: around 150,000 distinct CDR3 sequences. This record comes from a study of monozygotic twins with inflammatory bowel disease. Study results and caveats: Using the inverse Simpson index, IBD patients had lower TCRbeta diversity than healthy co-twins.

The CDR3 contains 18 residues. Germline CDR1 and CDR2: SGHTA and FQGNSA. This sequence originates from a human donor with ulcerative colitis or Crohn's disease, or a healthy co-twin of an affected twin (not recorded which). The chain employs TRBV7-2 and TRBJ2-7; the TRBD2 assignment by TCRdb is unverifiable without DNA. Sequenced sample: blood. The CDR3 region is CASTLMTRRDRAAYEQYF. Looking up the rest from reference TRBV7-2 and TRBJ2-7 gives the full variable domain: GAGVSQSPSNKVTEKGKDVELRCDPISGHTALYWYRQSLGQGLEFLIYFQGNSAPDKSGLPSDRFSAERTGGSVSTLTIQRTQQEDSAVYLCASTLMTRRDRAAYEQYFGPGTRLTVT.